This TCR beta chain was sequenced during a study of blood T cell repertoires in COVID-19. The wider study: Researchers got acute and convalescent COVID-19 samples from the United States, Italy and Spain. Nucleic acid was either cDNA or gDNA, and it came from T cells, B-cell-depleted T cells, or PBMCs.

In the study's own analysis: Estimation of nucleated cell counts relied on the amplification of reference gene primers. Data came from immunoSEQ multiplex PCR; TCRdb stores just in-frame clones and leaves some out. V, J and clone size were drawn from that table, and D and trimming were deduced from the DNA. Altogether about 280,000 clones are present, approximately 89% being singletons, with the ten largest covering approximately 12%. V was cut by 3 bases and J by 5 bases, with 8 bases left in between. Germline CDR1 SGHAT, CDR2 FQNNGV. The CDR3 spans 12 residues. Seattle patient enrollment occurred during active infection, with longitudinal follow-up thereafter.

The sample was peripheral blood. The chain links TRBV11-2 to TRBJ2-7, with D perhaps matching TRBD1 (5 bases). This TCR derives from a woman in her twenties or thirties with COVID-19, enrolled during active disease. The CDR3 DNA is TGTGCCAGCAGCTTCCAAGGGGACGAGCAGTACTTC. It encodes CASSFQGDEQYF.